This T cell receptor (beta chain) was sequenced in a study of prognosis after radiotherapy for stage I lung cancer. Regarding the study as a whole: Reduced Shannon entropy following stereotactic body radiation therapy was recorded in patients who developed distant metastases.

Sample collection consisted of around 5.4 milliliters of peripheral blood drawn at each of two time points. The CDR3 extends over 16 amino acids. In germline, CDR1 is DFQATT, CDR2 SNEGSKA (reference sequence). Trimming removed 2 bases from V and 4 bases from J; junction bases left unmatched: 5. The genomic DNA TCR beta CDR3 region underwent two rounds of multiplex PCR. First-round PCR employed TRBV- and TRBJ-specific primers for each gene. TCRdb re-derived calls from the multiplex PCR reads in MiXCR, one entry per CDR3 protein. Of approximately 25,000 distinct CDR3 sequences in the sample, approximately 40% were seen once. Many counts were recorded for this clonotype. Its antigen is currently unknown.

The clonotype comes from a donor of 50 years or more with non-small cell lung cancer. The V gene is TRBV20-1, the J gene TRBJ2-3; TRBD2 matches 14 bases. Sequences were derived from PBMCs, sampled before or after stereotactic body radiation therapy (not recorded which). CDR3 residues: CSARPMGLAGADTQYF. The CDR3 DNA reads as TGCAGTGCTAGACCAATGGGACTAGCGGGAGCAGATACGCAGTATTTT.